These T cell receptor beta chains were read from a single sample in a study of glioma-infiltrating T cells after dendritic cell vaccination. Using immunoSEQ multiplex PCR, the repertoire was profiled, and TCRdb retains in-frame clones only, with some absent. The data show more than 45,000 clones, with about four fifths seen just once and 15% to 18% held by the top ten. The sample here was blood, taken after dendritic cell vaccination. These TCRs come from a human donor with glioblastoma. CDR3s include the opening cysteine and the closing phenylalanine or tryptophan. D genes are given only for firm matches. Clone sizes are given selectively: once, few, many, or a class where the clone is expanded.

CDR3nt: TGTGCCAGCAGCCAAGACCCCCAGGGGACGCAGTATTTT; CDR3aa: CASSQDPQGTQYF; abundance: NA; v_gene: TRBV14; j_gene: TRBJ2-3; len: 13; d_gene: NA
CDR3nt: TGCGCCAGCAGACCCACAGGGGGCGGCGGCTACACCTTC; CDR3aa: CASRPTGGGGYTF; abundance: NA; v_gene: TRBV4-1; j_gene: TRBJ1-2; len: 13; d_gene: TRBD1
CDR3nt: TGTGCCTGGAGGACATTGAACACTGAAGCTTTCTTT; CDR3aa: CAWRTLNTEAFF; abundance: NA; v_gene: TRBV30; j_gene: TRBJ1-1; len: 12; d_gene: NA
CDR3nt: TGCGCCAGCAGCCCCGGGGAGGAAAACTATGGCTACACCTTC; CDR3aa: CASSPGEENYGYTF; abundance: NA; v_gene: TRBV4-1; j_gene: TRBJ1-2; len: 14; d_gene: NA
CDR3nt: TGTGCCAGCAGCGTAGAGAGCTCCTACAATGAGCAGTTCTTC; CDR3aa: CASSVESSYNEQFF; abundance: once; v_gene: TRBV9; j_gene: TRBJ2-1; len: 14; d_gene: NA
CDR3nt: TGTGCCAGTAGTTTTCCGGGACAGGCCAAAAATGAGCAGTTCTTC; CDR3aa: CASSFPGQAKNEQFF; abundance: NA; v_gene: TRBV19; j_gene: TRBJ2-1; len: 15; d_gene: TRBD1
CDR3nt: TGTGCCAGCAGTCTACAGGGAGAAGGCTATGGCTACACCTTC; CDR3aa: CASSLQGEGYGYTF; abundance: NA; v_gene: TRBV27; j_gene: TRBJ1-2; len: 14; d_gene: NA
CDR3nt: TGTGCCAGCAGTGACTTACAGGGCCAAGGGCCCCTCCACTTT; CDR3aa: CASSDLQGQGPLHF; abundance: NA; v_gene: TRBV6-4; j_gene: TRBJ1-6; len: 14; d_gene: NA
CDR3nt: TGTGCCAGCTCACCCGGACTAGCGGAGAGATACAATGAGCAGTTCTTC; CDR3aa: CASSPGLAERYNEQFF; abundance: NA; v_gene: TRBV18; j_gene: TRBJ2-1; len: 16; d_gene: TRBD2
CDR3nt: TGTGCCAGCAGTGCGGACAGAATCGGCCTTCGTGGCTACACCTTC; CDR3aa: CASSADRIGLRGYTF; abundance: NA; v_gene: TRBV6-5; j_gene: TRBJ1-2; len: 15; d_gene: NA
CDR3nt: TGTGCCAGCGAGGGGGTTGACTATGGCTACACCTTC; CDR3aa: CASEGVDYGYTF; abundance: NA; v_gene: TRBV7-2; j_gene: TRBJ1-2; len: 12; d_gene: NA
CDR3nt: TGCGCCAGCAGCCAAGGCAGACTAGCGGGGGCGAACACCGGGGAGCTGTTTTTT; CDR3aa: CASSQGRLAGANTGELFF; abundance: NA; v_gene: TRBV4-1; j_gene: TRBJ2-2; len: 18; d_gene: TRBD2
CDR3nt: TGCAGCGTTGCAGAAAGCCCCAATCAGCCCCAGCATTTT; CDR3aa: CSVAESPNQPQHF; abundance: NA; v_gene: TRBV29-1; j_gene: TRBJ1-5; len: 13; d_gene: NA
CDR3nt: TGCGCCAGCAGTGCTGAGATCGGTCAGCCCCAGCATTTT; CDR3aa: CASSAEIGQPQHF; abundance: NA; v_gene: TRBV10-1; j_gene: TRBJ1-5; len: 13; d_gene: NA
CDR3nt: TGTGCCAGCAGCCCGGGACAGTTCTTCTACGAGCAGTACTTC; CDR3aa: CASSPGQFFYEQYF; abundance: NA; v_gene: TRBV7-2; j_gene: TRBJ2-7; len: 14; d_gene: TRBD1
CDR3nt: TGTGCCAGCAGCTTTAGCGGGATCTACACAGATACGCAGTATTTT; CDR3aa: CASSFSGIYTDTQYF; abundance: NA; v_gene: TRBV13; j_gene: TRBJ2-3; len: 15; d_gene: TRBD2
CDR3nt: TGTGCCAGGGACACCGGGACTACAAATCCAGTTTCCTACAATGAGCAGTTCTTC; CDR3aa: CARDTGTTNPVSYNEQFF; abundance: NA; v_gene: TRBV19; j_gene: TRBJ2-1; len: 18; d_gene: TRBD2
CDR3nt: TGTGCCAGCAGCTTTTTACAGACCTATGGCTACACCTTC; CDR3aa: CASSFLQTYGYTF; abundance: NA; v_gene: TRBV7-2; j_gene: TRBJ1-2; len: 13; d_gene: NA
CDR3nt: TGTGCCAGCAGTTACAGGACAGGGATCTACAATGAGCAGTTCTTC; CDR3aa: CASSYRTGIYNEQFF; abundance: NA; v_gene: TRBV6-6; j_gene: TRBJ2-1; len: 15; d_gene: TRBD1
CDR3nt: TGTGCCAGCAGTTTTTCGGGACAGGGAGCCTACGAGCAGTACTTC; CDR3aa: CASSFSGQGAYEQYF; abundance: NA; v_gene: TRBV27; j_gene: TRBJ2-7; len: 15; d_gene: TRBD1
CDR3nt: TGTGCCAGCATCGATAAGACAGGGGGCTATTTTAATTCACCCCTCCACTTT; CDR3aa: CASIDKTGGYFNSPLHF; abundance: NA; v_gene: TRBV7-8; j_gene: TRBJ1-6; len: 17; d_gene: TRBD1
CDR3nt: TGTGCCAGCAGGGACCGGGACAGGGATTCTGGAAACACCATATATTTT; CDR3aa: CASRDRDRDSGNTIYF; abundance: NA; v_gene: TRBV7-9; j_gene: TRBJ1-3; len: 16; d_gene: TRBD1
CDR3nt: TGTGCCAGCAGCTTAGCGGTAGCGGGGGTCCAAGAGACCCAGTACTTC; CDR3aa: CASSLAVAGVQETQYF; abundance: NA; v_gene: TRBV11-3; j_gene: TRBJ2-5; len: 16; d_gene: TRBD2
CDR3nt: TGCGCCAGCAGCGGCGGACAGGGTTTCACTGAAGCTTTCTTT; CDR3aa: CASSGGQGFTEAFF; abundance: NA; v_gene: TRBV5-1; j_gene: TRBJ1-1; len: 14; d_gene: TRBD1
CDR3nt: TGTGCCAGCAGAGTAAGCGGGGGGCGGGAGGATACGCAGTATTTT; CDR3aa: CASRVSGGREDTQYF; abundance: NA; v_gene: TRBV28; j_gene: TRBJ2-3; len: 15; d_gene: TRBD2
CDR3nt: TGCGCCAGCAGCCTAGGGGATCACGGGCGTACGCAGTATTTT; CDR3aa: CASSLGDHGRTQYF; abundance: NA; v_gene: TRBV5-1; j_gene: TRBJ2-3; len: 14; d_gene: NA
CDR3nt: TGTGCCAGCGGCCCGGGACAGGGATTCCACAATGAGCAGTTCTTC; CDR3aa: CASGPGQGFHNEQFF; abundance: NA; v_gene: TRBV6-4; j_gene: TRBJ2-1; len: 15; d_gene: TRBD1
CDR3nt: TGTGCCTGGAGTGTACTTAGCGGTATAGATACGCAGTATTTT; CDR3aa: CAWSVLSGIDTQYF; abundance: NA; v_gene: TRBV30; j_gene: TRBJ2-3; len: 14; d_gene: NA
CDR3nt: TGCGCCAGCAGCTTGGACCCGGGGGACACTGAAGCTTTCTTT; CDR3aa: CASSLDPGDTEAFF; abundance: NA; v_gene: TRBV5-1; j_gene: TRBJ1-1; len: 14; d_gene: NA
CDR3nt: TGTGCCAGCGATGACGGGGGTGGACTCTCCTACGAGCAGTACTTC; CDR3aa: CASDDGGGLSYEQYF; abundance: NA; v_gene: TRBV2; j_gene: TRBJ2-7; len: 15; d_gene: NA
CDR3nt: TGCGCCAGCAGTCCTTTGGGGGGGGAGGACATTCAGTACTTC; CDR3aa: CASSPLGGEDIQYF; abundance: NA; v_gene: TRBV5-1; j_gene: TRBJ2-4; len: 14; d_gene: TRBD2
CDR3nt: TGTGCCAGCACCAAACGGGACAGGAGCTATGGCTACACCTTC; CDR3aa: CASTKRDRSYGYTF; abundance: few; v_gene: TRBV5-6; j_gene: TRBJ1-2; len: 14; d_gene: TRBD1
CDR3nt: TGTGCCAGCAGCTGGGGGGGGTCTAATGAAAAACTGTTTTTT; CDR3aa: CASSWGGSNEKLFF; abundance: NA; v_gene: TRBV6-5; j_gene: TRBJ1-4; len: 14; d_gene: NA
CDR3nt: TGCGCCAGCAGTCGGCAGGGGGCGAAAAAAAATCAGCCCCAGCATTTT; CDR3aa: CASSRQGAKKNQPQHF; abundance: NA; v_gene: TRBV23-1; j_gene: TRBJ1-5; len: 16; d_gene: TRBD1
CDR3nt: TGTGCCAGCAGTTCAGGACAGGGATTCACCGGGGAGCTGTTTTTT; CDR3aa: CASSSGQGFTGELFF; abundance: NA; v_gene: TRBV6-6; j_gene: TRBJ2-2; len: 15; d_gene: TRBD1
CDR3nt: TGTGCCAGCAGTTTAAAACGCAGAAATCAAGAGACCCAGTACTTC; CDR3aa: CASSLKRRNQETQYF; abundance: NA; v_gene: TRBV27; j_gene: TRBJ2-5; len: 15; d_gene: NA
CDR3nt: TGTGCCAGCAGCCCAATTACACCGGGACAGTGGCACTACACCTTC; CDR3aa: CASSPITPGQWHYTF; abundance: NA; v_gene: TRBV7-2; j_gene: TRBJ1-2; len: 15; d_gene: TRBD1
CDR3nt: TGTGCCATCAGCTCAGGGTTTCCGGATGGCTACACCTTC; CDR3aa: CAISSGFPDGYTF; abundance: NA; v_gene: TRBV10-3; j_gene: TRBJ1-2; len: 13; d_gene: NA
CDR3nt: TGTGCCTGGGGTGTGGGGATGGACTATAGCACAGATACGCAGTATTTT; CDR3aa: CAWGVGMDYSTDTQYF; abundance: NA; v_gene: TRBV30; j_gene: TRBJ2-3; len: 16; d_gene: NA
CDR3nt: TGTGCCAGTTTTGCCGGGGTGACTGAAGCTTTCTTT; CDR3aa: CASFAGVTEAFF; abundance: NA; v_gene: TRBV2; j_gene: TRBJ1-1; len: 12; d_gene: NA
CDR3nt: TGTGCCAGCAGTGAAGCGCCTTCGTACGGAGGGTTGGAGGTCGAGCAGTACTTC; CDR3aa: CASSEAPSYGGLEVEQYF; abundance: once; v_gene: TRBV6-1; j_gene: TRBJ2-7; len: 18; d_gene: NA
CDR3nt: TGTGCCACCTGGACAGGGGGCGTTCGGTATGGCTACACCTTC; CDR3aa: CATWTGGVRYGYTF; abundance: NA; v_gene: TRBV10-3; j_gene: TRBJ1-2; len: 14; d_gene: TRBD1
CDR3nt: TGTGCCAGCAGCTTATCATTGGCTAGCGGGGGGCCGGGTTACTTC; CDR3aa: CASSLSLASGGPGYF; abundance: few; v_gene: TRBV11-2; j_gene: TRBJ2-5; len: 15; d_gene: TRBD2
CDR3nt: TGTGCCAGCAGCTTAGTGGACGCAGGGGGCAATGGCTACACCTTC; CDR3aa: CASSLVDAGGNGYTF; abundance: NA; v_gene: TRBV7-9; j_gene: TRBJ1-2; len: 15; d_gene: TRBD1
CDR3nt: TGCGCCAGCAGCTTTACCGGGACAGGGGGCACAGATACGCAGTATTTT; CDR3aa: CASSFTGTGGTDTQYF; abundance: NA; v_gene: TRBV5-1; j_gene: TRBJ2-3; len: 16; d_gene: TRBD1
CDR3nt: TGTGCCAGCAGCTTCCCGCAACAGGACTACGAGCAGTACTTC; CDR3aa: CASSFPQQDYEQYF; abundance: NA; v_gene: TRBV11-2; j_gene: TRBJ2-7; len: 14; d_gene: NA